This T cell receptor beta chain was sequenced during a study of CD8+CD57+ T cells in acquired aplastic anemia. Whole-study results and caveats: Patients and controls shared approximately 28 CD8+ CDR3 sequences.

Patients picked for sequencing had shown CD8+CD57+ cell expansion detected by flow cytometry. Germline V CDR1 and CDR2: ENHRY, SYGVKD. This CDR3 spans 16 amino acids. Between the trimmed V and J ends, which lost 3 bases and 4 bases, there was a span of 16 bases. Concerning this clonotype: As yet, its antigen is unknown.

TCR beta VDJ and CDR3 were profiled, and genomic DNA was the template. Using its own MiXCR run on the reads, TCRdb lists one record per CDR3 protein. The sample has 150,000 to 200,000 distinct CDR3 sequences; approximately 48% are singletons. This clonotype originated in a human donor with aplastic anemia. The rearrangement joins TRBV10-3 to TRBJ2-1; D is unclear. The specimen was sorted CD4+, CD8+, or CD8+CD57+ T cells (not recorded which) from PBMCs. CDR3: CAISDAVPTGYNEQFF. In nucleotides, the CDR3 is TGTGCCATCAGTGATGCGGTCCCGACCGGGTACAATGAGCAGTTCTTC.